This T cell receptor (beta chain) appears in the sequencing data of a study of shared clonotypes between healthy human individuals (dated by TCRdb to between 2020 and 2021). Context from the whole study: A couple of women and a few men aged 18 to 49 years were included in the cohort. To increase sequencing depth and limit assay-specific biases, TCR repertoire library preparation and sequencing were carried out by different laboratories using diverse techniques. Each donor's leukapheresis produced roughly between about 0.8 and 10 billion PBMCs. Blood TCR repertoires of about 5 healthy adults were deeply sequenced to estimate repertoire size and the extent of clonotype sharing between individuals. For each donor, CD4 naive and CD4 memory were each run on three plates, CD8 naive on two plates, and CD8 memory on one plate. What the study reported, not specific to this receptor: Even with the large sequencing depth, rarefaction of the sorted-subset datasets indicated that sequencing was incomplete. Higher generation probabilities were observed for clonotypes shared by all four sorted-subset donors than for non-shared clonotypes. Sharing across several donors was observed for approximately 5% of naive CD4, over 3% of naive CD8, around 2.5% of memory CD4, and about 0.39% of memory CD8 clonotypes. Because the study included a small number of donors, the genetic and exposure-history diversity represented was limited. Pairwise subsampling led to the expectation that sequencing depth would affect the degree of clonotype sharing among donors. Sampling was restricted to blood, and TCR repertoires in tissues likely differ from the TCR repertoires found in blood. Naive subsets generally had larger estimated clonotype richness than memory subsets did.

Looking up the germline V gene (reference sequence) yields CDR1 SGHAT and CDR2 FQDESV. V lost 7 bases and J lost 6 bases; the stretch between them is 16 bases long. The CDR3 numbers 13 residues from cysteine through phenylalanine. The sequence is cut down to CDR3 DNA, 39 bases in frame from base 1. A word on this clone: This receptor's antigen is unknown. The sample holds no much larger clone one base away, and base qualities are not on file.

Using the deep immunoSEQ assay, TCR CDR3 regions were amplified from genomic DNA by multiplex PCR. Genomic DNA extracted from each cell subset was distributed evenly over all wells of several immunoSEQ 96-well plates, and each plate served as one replicate. For sorted subsets, 150 to 200 ng genomic DNA, equal to 25,000 to 35,000 T cell genomes, was loaded into each replicate PCR. Purified libraries were quantified with a Qubit 3.0 fluorometer, sized on a Bioanalyzer 2100, and re-quantified with the KAPA Library Quantification kit. Every immunoSEQ 96-well plate was sequenced on a separate single-read 150-cycle Illumina NextSeq 550 flow cell. As for the authors' bioinformatics: Because only junctional sequences without quality scores were contained in the immunoSEQ output, filtering matching that applied to full-length reads could not be performed. Sequences were annotated with PyIR, a Python wrapper for IgBLAST v1.9, using IMGT germline references to assign V/J genes and CDR3. Reads were removed for weak V/J assignments (E-value above 1e-6), missing CDR3, stop codons, out-of-frame junctions, or ambiguous translated residues. V3J clonotypes were defined as sequences sharing the same inferred V gene, J gene, and CDR3 amino acid sequence. Percentage overlap between repertoires was computed as shared unique clonotypes divided by the size of the smaller repertoire. Three approaches were used to assess repertoire richness: RTK rarefaction, the Chao1 estimator, and Recon v2.1 estimates of unobserved clonotypes. For all TCRbeta clonotypes obtained by the gDNA method from a few donors, generation probabilities were computed with OLGA. In its TCRdb copy, this immuneACCESS table keeps in-frame sequences only and misses some clones. Where compared with another copy, unresolved V genes explain less than half of these, and the others have no known cause. D and trimming come from the DNA, and the V and J calls and clone size come from that table. The sample includes roughly 1.4 million clones, with about 98.5% observed a single time. Roughly 0.35% of the sample rests with the top ten.

The donors were healthy, HIV-negative adults with no recently reported acute infections or vaccinations. All donors were Caucasian adults living in Nashville, Tennessee, USA. CD4+ T cells were enriched by magnetic negative selection; naive cells were then positively selected on CD45RA, and the negative fraction formed the memory subset. Blood was obtained by leukapheresis, after which PBMCs were separated by Ficoll-Histopaque density gradient centrifugation and cryopreserved in liquid nitrogen vapor phase. Analytical flow cytometry was used to check the purity and quantity of each magnetically sorted T cell population. Genomic DNA was isolated from each sorted fraction and quantified by UV absorbance on a Nanodrop 2000c.

The rearrangement combines TRBV11-1 with TRBJ2-7, and the D gene may be TRBD1, 6 bases matching. Specimen: naive CD4+ T cells sorted from blood. Reading the label with the study, this specimen's cell subset or site is: CD45RA+ positively selected. The TCR originated in a man younger than 45 in good health. In nucleotides, the sequence is TGTGCCAGCAAACACAGGGATTCCGGCGAGCAGTACTTC. Translation gives CASKHRDSGEQYF.